A single sample gave rise to the 29 T cell receptor beta chains below, sequenced in a study of early T cells in non-severe SARS-CoV-2 infection. TCRdb re-called the 5' RACE reads with MiXCR, one entry per CDR3 protein. The sample records 50,000 to 75,000 distinct CDR3 sequences, roughly 8.2% being singletons. This material consisted of whole blood, taken at baseline. The receptors originated from an adult who was a healthcare worker with PCR-confirmed SARS-CoV-2 infection or an uninfected control (not recorded which).

This clonotype was seen many times. The germline gene is not matched at one end of the junction; a read error may be the cause. V usage is TRBV7-3 and J usage is TRBJ2-1; 8 nucleotides line up with TRBD2. This CDR3 spans 16 amino acids. Per germline, CDR1 SGHTA and CDR2 FQGTGA. The chain's CDR3 is CASSLRTSTSHNEQFF. In nucleotides, the CDR3 is TGTGCCAGCAGCTTGAGGACTAGCACCTCCCACAATGAGCAGTTCTTC.

The rearrangement joins TRBV6-6 to TRBJ1-2; D is perhaps TRBD1 (6 bases). V was pared by 2 bases and J by 6 bases, with 13 bases between. This CDR3 has 14 residues. CDR1 is MNHNY, CDR2 SVGAGI, per germline (reference sequence). The CDR3 DNA follows: TGTGCCAGCAGTTACCGTACAGGGAATCATGGCTACACCTTC. This translates into CASSYRTGNHGYTF.

The table lists this clonotype with a few counts. This chain links TRBV4-3 with TRBJ2-7; either TRBD1 or TRBD2 may fit D (5 bases each). The CDR3 has 14 amino acids. Germline loops: CDR1 LGHNA, CDR2 YSLEER. The V gene lost 1 base and the J gene lost 2 bases, with 9 bases spanning the gap. The CDR3 DNA sequence: TGCGCCAGCAGCCAAGGGGACCACACCTACGAGCAGTACTTC. Its translation: CASSQGDHTYEQYF.

The V and J genes are TRBV7-2 and TRBJ1-5; possible D gene TRBD1, 6 bases. CDR1 SGHTA and CDR2 FQGNSA come from the germline V gene. The CDR3 runs 15 residues. Deletions cut 2 bases from V and 5 bases from J, with 13 bases between. The chain's CDR3 is CASSLRGALDQPQHF. The CDR3 DNA reads as TGTGCCAGCAGCTTACGGGGGGCCCTGGATCAGCCCCAGCATTTT.

This clonotype was counted only a few times. The rearrangement uses TRBV7-9 and TRBJ1-4, with TRBD1 as a possible D gene (5 bases). The germline V and J ends were trimmed by 6 bases and 4 bases, with 21 bases remaining between them. Germline loops: CDR1 SEHNR, CDR2 FQNEAQ (reference sequence). The CDR3 length is 17 residues. CDR3 sequence reads: CASSDPPEGLFNEKLFF. The DNA for the CDR3 is TGTGCCAGCAGTGACCCTCCTGAGGGGCTTTTTAATGAAAAACTGTTTTTT.

This clonotype has a count of ten or more. V usage is TRBV6-4 and J usage is TRBJ2-2, with a weak D call TRBD1 (6 bases). The ends were cut back, 6 bases at V and 4 bases at J, with 12 bases in the middle. The germline V gene has CDR1 MRHNA and CDR2 SNTAGT. The CDR3 sequence is 14 residues long. CDR3 protein: CASRPDSSTGELFF. In nucleotides, the CDR3 is TGTGCCAGCAGGCCGGACAGTTCCACCGGGGAGCTGTTTTTT.

This clonotype came up many times. This chain links TRBV28 with TRBJ2-5; 7 bases match TRBD2. The CDR3 is 13 amino acids. With 6 bases clipped from V and 6 bases from J, the junction kept 7 bases outside the gene matches. Germline CDR1 and CDR2: MDHEN and SYDVKM. The CDR3: CASSSWGGKTQYF. Here the CDR3 DNA reads TGTGCCAGCAGCTCATGGGGGGGGAAGACCCAGTACTTC.

This clonotype was counted ten times or more. This chain connects TRBV2 to TRBJ1-1, with D uncertain. Germline CDR1 reads SNHLY; CDR2 reads FYNNEI. The CDR3 extends over 11 amino acids. The CDR3 spells CVRVKNTEAFF. In DNA form, the CDR3 reads TGTGTACGGGTGAAGAACACTGAAGCTTTCTTT.

The table lists this clonotype with many counts. The CDR3 sequence: CASSLVGGSTDTQYF. The CDR3 bases are TGTGCCAGCAGCTTAGTCGGCGGTAGCACAGATACGCAGTATTTT. The chain has TRBV7-8 and TRBJ2-3; no clear D. Trimming left V 1 base short and J 0 bases short, with 8 bases between. Germline loops: CDR1 SGHVS, CDR2 FQNEAQ. The CDR3 sequence is 15 residues long. Drawing the rest from reference TRBV7-8 and TRBJ2-3, the complete variable domain is GAGVSQSPRYKVAKRGQDVALRCDPISGHVSLFWYQQALGQGPEFLTYFQNEAQLDKSGLPSDRFFAERPEGSVSTLKIQRTQQEDSAVYLCASSLVGGSTDTQYFGPGTRLTVL.

In DNA, the CDR3 is TGCGCCAGCAGCCAATTCGGGGGTGGAGATACGCAGTATTTT. Its translation is CASSQFGGGDTQYF. This chain connects TRBV4-1 to TRBJ2-3; TRBD2 might be the D (6 bases). CDR1 and CDR2 from the germline V gene are MGHRA and YSYEKL. Trimming left V 2 bases short and J 5 bases short, with 11 bases between. The CDR3 extends over 14 amino acids.

The CDR3 protein is CASLRGMNTGELFF. CDR3 in DNA: TGTGCCAGCCTCCGCGGCATGAACACCGGGGAGCTGTTTTTT. The V and J genes are TRBV11-2 and TRBJ2-2; D not certain. Looked up from germline, CDR1 is SGHAT and CDR2 is FQNNGV. The CDR3 length is 14 residues. Trimming left V 8 bases short and J 1 base short, with 11 bases between.

The table lists this clonotype with a few counts. The chain joins TRBV7-6 to TRBJ1-1; no definite D call. The V gene lost 5 bases and the J gene lost 4 bases, with 11 bases spanning the gap. CDR3 size: 13 residues. Germline V gives CDR1 SGHVS, CDR2 FNYEAQ. CDR3 protein: CASSHRVATEAFF. The CDR3 DNA sequence: TGTGCCAGCAGCCATCGGGTGGCCACTGAAGCTTTCTTT. Supplemented by reference TRBV7-6 and TRBJ1-1, the full variable domain reads GAGVSQSPRYKVTKRGQDVALRCDPISGHVSLYWYRQALGQGPEFLTYFNYEAQQDKSGLPNDRFSAERPEGSISTLTIQRTEQRDSAMYRCASSHRVATEAFFGQGTRLTVV.

In its sample, this clonotype was seen a few times. The V gene is TRBV11-3, the J gene TRBJ2-2, with 7 bases matching TRBD1. The CDR3 spans 16 residues. V lost 4 bases and J lost 1; bases outside the gene matches: 6. Germline lookup yields CDR1 SGHNT and CDR2 YENEEA. CDR3 region: CASSSAGTENTGELFF. The DNA of the CDR3 is TGTGCCAGCAGCTCGGCCGGGACAGAGAACACCGGGGAGCTGTTTTTT.

The chain is built from TRBV28 and TRBJ2-7, with no clear D. Germline loops: CDR1 MDHEN, CDR2 SYDVKM. The V end lost 8 bases, the J end lost 7 bases, and 18 bases lay between the germline ends. The CDR3 runs to 13 residues. The CDR3, as DNA: TGTGCCAGCGCCGTTTGGTCGGGTCTAGAGCAGTACTTC. Amino acids: CASAVWSGLEQYF.

Ten or more counts support this clonotype. This chain uses TRBV20-1 with TRBJ2-1; 9 bases are a match to TRBD2. The germline CDR1 and CDR2 sequences are DFQATT and SNEGSKA (reference sequence). Trimming at V came to 0 bases and at J to 3 bases, leaving 6 bases not matched to a gene. There are 16 residues in the CDR3. For the CDR3, the DNA is TGCAGTGCTAGAGATCGAGAGCGGGAGGTCTACAATGAGCAGTTCTTC. Translating gives CSARDREREVYNEQFF.

This clonotype was picked up many times. The CDR3 spells CASSKLTGTGAQYF. CDR3 nucleotide sequence: TGTGCCAGTAGTAAGCTCACCGGGACAGGGGCCCAGTACTTC. The chain joins TRBV19 to TRBJ2-5; 10 bases agree with TRBD1. The CDR3 sequence is 14 residues long. CDR1 LNHDA and CDR2 SQIVND come from the germline V gene (reference sequence). V shed 4 bases and J 9 bases; nucleotides not matched to a gene: 8.

This clonotype appeared many times. CDR3 protein: CASSRTRNDNEQFF. CDR3 nucleotides: TGTGCCAGCAGCAGGACAAGGAACGACAATGAGCAGTTCTTC. The gene calls are TRBV2 and TRBJ2-1; a possible D gene is TRBD1 (5 bases). Per germline, CDR1 SNHLY and CDR2 FYNNEI. This CDR3 region has 14 residues. The V and J ends lost 6 bases and 5 bases respectively, with 14 bases between them.

The gene calls are TRBV10-3 and TRBJ2-2; D unresolved. Per germline, CDR1 ENHRY and CDR2 SYGVKD. The CDR3 is 15 residues long. The CDR3 DNA reads TGTGCAACCTTCACGAGACTTACGAACACCGGGGAGCTGTTTTTT. This codes for CATFTRLTNTGELFF.

This clonotype was seen at least ten times. V usage is TRBV14 and J usage is TRBJ2-3; the D is unclear. Germline loops: CDR1 SGHDN, CDR2 FVKESK. The CDR3 has 13 residues. V lost 0 bases to trimming and J lost 6 bases, with 7 bases between them. The CDR3 DNA reads as TGTGCCAGCAGCCAAGATCTCCGGGATACGCAGTATTTT. This gives the protein CASSQDLRDTQYF.

This clonotype was seen more than once but under ten times. The CDR3 DNA is TGTGCCAGCAGCCCCCCTGACGGAAACACCATATATTTT. This sequence encodes CASSPPDGNTIYF. The chain recombines TRBV7-9 with TRBJ1-3; D not resolved. CDR3 length: 13 residues. The V and J ends lost 5 bases and 4 bases respectively, with 9 bases between them. Germline values: CDR1 SEHNR, CDR2 FQNEAQ (reference sequence). Full variable domain (rest looked up from reference TRBV7-9 and TRBJ1-3): DTGVSQNPRHKITKRGQNVTFRCDPISEHNRLYWYRQTLGQGPEFLTYFQNEAQLEKSRLLSDRFSAERPKGSFSTLEIQRTEQGDSAMYLCASSPPDGNTIYFGEGSWLTVV.

This clonotype has more than one count but fewer than ten. This chain uses TRBV21-1 with TRBJ2-3; the DNA was not compared with TRBD1, the D call given in the table. TRBV21-1 is a known pseudogene. The CDR3 is 16 residues long. CDR3: CASSKAISPSTDTQYF. The CDR3 DNA follows: TGTGCCAGCAGCAAGGCTATAAGCCCCTCCACAGATACGCAGTATTTT.

This clonotype came up many times. J is TRBJ2-5 and V is TRBV11-2; 7 bases line up with TRBD2. The CDR3 totals 15 residues. V shed 0 bases and J 5 bases; nucleotides not matched to a gene: 6. Per the germline V gene, CDR1 is SGHAT and CDR2 is FQNNGV. The CDR3 loop is CASSLEGGSRETQYF. CDR3 bases: TGTGCCAGCAGCTTAGAAGGCGGGAGCCGGGAGACCCAGTACTTC.

The sample holds many counts of this clonotype. This sequence joins TRBV27 and TRBJ1-1; 10 bases map to TRBD1. This CDR3 has 14 residues. The J segment lost 3 bases and the V segment lost 5 bases, leaving 3 bases of the junction unmatched. CDR1 is MNHEY, CDR2 SMNVEV, per germline (reference sequence). The CDR3 region has the DNA TGTGCCAGCAGTGACAGGGGGCCTGACACTGAAGCTTTCTTT. Amino acids: CASSDRGPDTEAFF.

This sequence joins TRBV24-1 and TRBJ2-1; D may correspond to TRBD1 or TRBD2 (5 bases each). Trimming shortened V by 4 bases and J by 10 bases, and 16 bases separated the two germline ends. Germline CDR1 reads KGHDR; CDR2 reads SFDVKD. The CDR3 is made up of 14 amino acids. The chain's CDR3 is CATSEQGRGAEQFF. DNA of the CDR3: TGTGCCACCAGTGAACAAGGACGGGGCGCCGAGCAGTTCTTC.

The chain uses TRBV6-2 or TRBV6-3 and TRBJ1-1; D gene unclear. This CDR3 is 12 amino acids long. Germline loops: CDR1 MNHEY, CDR2 SVGEGT. V was cut by 4 bases and J by 8 bases, with 11 bases left in between. CDR3 in amino acids: CASSLVPPEAFF. DNA for the CDR3: TGTGCCAGCAGTTTGGTCCCCCCCGAAGCTTTCTTT.

This clonotype was seen many times. The rearrangement uses TRBV7-9 and TRBJ1-5; D is possibly TRBD1 (5 bases). The CDR3 totals 14 residues. Trimming pared 5 bases from V and 0 bases from J, leaving 8 bases between. CDR1 and CDR2 from the germline V gene are SEHNR and FQNEAQ (reference sequence). The CDR3: CASSRGDSNQPQHF. The CDR3 region has the DNA TGTGCCAGCAGCCGGGGGGATAGCAATCAGCCCCAGCATTTT. The whole variable domain, remainder taken from reference TRBV7-9 and TRBJ1-5, is DTGVSQNPRHKITKRGQNVTFRCDPISEHNRLYWYRQTLGQGPEFLTYFQNEAQLEKSRLLSDRFSAERPKGSFSTLEIQRTEQGDSAMYLCASSRGDSNQPQHFGDGTRLSIL.

The chain carries TRBV29-1 and TRBJ2-5; 7 positions agree with TRBD2. Germline V gene data show CDR1 as SQVTM and CDR2 as ANQGSEA. This CDR3 has 14 residues. After removal of 6 bases from V and 4 bases from J, the junction contained 11 bases not matched to a gene. CDR3 protein: CSVVRRDYLETQYF. CDR3 DNA: TGCAGCGTGGTACGCCGGGACTACTTAGAGACCCAGTACTTC.

The sample holds many counts of this clonotype. The chain uses TRBV19 and TRBJ2-1; 10 bases fit TRBD1. Germline lookup yields CDR1 LNHDA and CDR2 SQIVND (reference sequence). The CDR3 consists of 15 residues. Trimming cost V 8 bases and J 9 bases; bases outside gene matches: 13. The CDR3 region is CASSLRTGGRGEQFF. The CDR3 nucleotides read TGTGCCAGTTCCCTGAGGACAGGGGGAAGGGGTGAGCAGTTCTTC. The complete variable domain, with remaining parts taken from reference TRBV19 and TRBJ2-1, reads DGGITQSPKYLFRKEGQNVTLSCEQNLNHDAMYWYRQDPGQGLRLIYYSQIVNDFQKGDIAEGYSVSREKKESFPLTVTSAQKNPTAFYLCASSLRTGGRGEQFFGPGTRLTVL.

This clonotype was counted many times. The rearrangement uses TRBV13 and TRBJ2-5; 9 bases align to TRBD2. Per germline, CDR1 PRHDT and CDR2 FYEKMQ (reference sequence). This CDR3 region has 15 residues. V lost 5 bases and J lost 2; bases outside the gene matches: 6. The CDR3 protein is CASSPGLAQQETQYF. CDR3 coding DNA: TGTGCCAGCAGCCCCGGACTAGCGCAACAAGAGACCCAGTACTTC.